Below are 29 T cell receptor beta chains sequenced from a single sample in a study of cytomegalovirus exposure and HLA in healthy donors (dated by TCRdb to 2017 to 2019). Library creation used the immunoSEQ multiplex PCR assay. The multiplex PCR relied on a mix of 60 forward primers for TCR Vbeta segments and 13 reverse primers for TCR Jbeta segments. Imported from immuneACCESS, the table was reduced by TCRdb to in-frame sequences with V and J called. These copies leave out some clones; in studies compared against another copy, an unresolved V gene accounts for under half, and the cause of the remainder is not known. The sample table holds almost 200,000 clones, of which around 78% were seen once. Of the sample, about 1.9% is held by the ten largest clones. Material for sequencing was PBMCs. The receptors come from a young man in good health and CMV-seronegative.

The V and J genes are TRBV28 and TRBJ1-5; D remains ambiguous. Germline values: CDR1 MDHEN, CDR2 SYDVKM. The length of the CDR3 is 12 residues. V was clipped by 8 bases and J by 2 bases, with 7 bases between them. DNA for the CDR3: TGTGCCAGCTTCCCGGGCAATCAGCCCCAGCATTTT. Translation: CASFPGNQPQHF.

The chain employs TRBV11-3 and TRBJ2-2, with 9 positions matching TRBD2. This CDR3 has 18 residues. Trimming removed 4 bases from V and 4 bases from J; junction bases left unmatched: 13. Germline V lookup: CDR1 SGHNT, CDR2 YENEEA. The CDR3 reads CASSYEVAGVLSTGELFF. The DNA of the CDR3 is TGTGCCAGCAGCTACGAAGTAGCGGGAGTCTTGAGCACCGGGGAGCTGTTTTTT.

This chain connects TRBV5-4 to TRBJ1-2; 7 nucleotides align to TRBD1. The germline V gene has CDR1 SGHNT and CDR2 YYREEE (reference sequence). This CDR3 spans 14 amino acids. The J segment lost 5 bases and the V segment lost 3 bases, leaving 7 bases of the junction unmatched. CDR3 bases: TGTGCCAGCAGCTCAGAACGGGACAGTTATGGCTACACCTTC. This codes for CASSSERDSYGYTF. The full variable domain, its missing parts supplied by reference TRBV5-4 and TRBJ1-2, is ETGVTQSPTHLIKTRGQQVTLRCSSQSGHNTVSWYQQALGQGPQFIFQYYREEENGRGNFPPRFSGLQFPNYSSELNVNALELDDSALYLCASSSERDSYGYTFGSGTRLTVV.

The CDR3 DNA reads TGTGCCAGCAGTACAAGGGGGCTAGGGGCAGAGACCCAGTACTTC. Residues: CASSTRGLGAETQYF. The chain is built from TRBV6-1 and TRBJ2-5, with 7 bases lining up with TRBD1. Trimming cost V 5 bases and J 4 bases; bases outside gene matches: 10. This CDR3 comprises 15 residues. Germline CDR1 is MNHNS and CDR2 is SASEGT.

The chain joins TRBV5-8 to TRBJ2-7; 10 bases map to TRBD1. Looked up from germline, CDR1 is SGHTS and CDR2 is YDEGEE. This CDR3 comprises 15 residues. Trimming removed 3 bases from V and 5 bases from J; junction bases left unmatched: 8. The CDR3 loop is CASSSRGQGNHEQYF. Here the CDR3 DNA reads TGTGCCAGCAGCTCAAGGGGACAGGGGAACCACGAGCAGTACTTC. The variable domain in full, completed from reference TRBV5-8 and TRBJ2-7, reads EAGVTQSPTHLIKTRGQQATLRCSPISGHTSVYWYQQALGLGLQFLLWYDEGEERNRGNFPPRFSGRQFPNYSSELNVNALELEDSALYLCASSSRGQGNHEQYFGPGTRLTVT.

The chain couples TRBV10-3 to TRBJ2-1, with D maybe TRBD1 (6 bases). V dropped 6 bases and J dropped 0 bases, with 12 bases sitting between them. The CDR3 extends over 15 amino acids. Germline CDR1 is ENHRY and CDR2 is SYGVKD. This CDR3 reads CAISRQASSYNEQFF. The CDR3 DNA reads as TGTGCCATCAGCCGACAGGCGAGCTCCTACAATGAGCAGTTCTTC.

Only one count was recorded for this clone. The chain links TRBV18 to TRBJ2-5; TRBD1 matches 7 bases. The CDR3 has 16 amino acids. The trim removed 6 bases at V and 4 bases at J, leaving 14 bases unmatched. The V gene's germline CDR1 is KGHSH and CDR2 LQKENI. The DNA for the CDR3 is TGTGCCAGCTCGCCTTCTACGACAGGGTGGGGAGAGACCCAGTACTTC. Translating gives CASSPSTTGWGETQYF.

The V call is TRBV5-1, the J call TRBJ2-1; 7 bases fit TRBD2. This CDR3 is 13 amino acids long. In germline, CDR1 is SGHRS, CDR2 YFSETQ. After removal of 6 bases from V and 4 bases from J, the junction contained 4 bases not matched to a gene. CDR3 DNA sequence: TGCGCCAGCACTAGCGGCCTATACAATGAGCAGTTCTTC. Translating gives CASTSGLYNEQFF.

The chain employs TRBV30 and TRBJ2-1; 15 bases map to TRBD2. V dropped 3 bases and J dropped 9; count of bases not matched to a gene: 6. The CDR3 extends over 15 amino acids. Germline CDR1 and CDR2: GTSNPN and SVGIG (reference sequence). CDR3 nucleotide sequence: TGTGCCTGGAGCGGACTAGCGGGAGGGCCGGGTGAGCAGTTCTTC. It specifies CAWSGLAGGPGEQFF.

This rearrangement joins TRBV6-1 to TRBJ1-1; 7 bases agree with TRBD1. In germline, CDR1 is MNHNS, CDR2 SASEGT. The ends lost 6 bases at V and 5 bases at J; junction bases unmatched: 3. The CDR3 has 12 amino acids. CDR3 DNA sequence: TGTGCCAGCAGAGACAGGGAGACTGAAGCTTTCTTT. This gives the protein CASRDRETEAFF.

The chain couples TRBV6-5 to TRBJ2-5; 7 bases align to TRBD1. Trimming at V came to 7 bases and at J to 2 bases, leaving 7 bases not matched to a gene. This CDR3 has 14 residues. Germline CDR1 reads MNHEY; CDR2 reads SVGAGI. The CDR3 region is CASIAGTAQETQYF. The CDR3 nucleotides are TGTGCCAGCATCGCCGGGACAGCGCAAGAGACCCAGTACTTC.

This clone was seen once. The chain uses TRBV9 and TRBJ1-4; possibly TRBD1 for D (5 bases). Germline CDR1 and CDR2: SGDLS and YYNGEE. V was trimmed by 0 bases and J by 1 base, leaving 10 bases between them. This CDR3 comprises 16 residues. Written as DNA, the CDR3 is TGTGCCAGCAGCGTAGGGCAGGGAGGAACTAATGAAAAACTGTTTTTT. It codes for CASSVGQGGTNEKLFF. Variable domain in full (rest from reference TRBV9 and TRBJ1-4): DSGVTQTPKHLITATGQRVTLRCSPRSGDLSVYWYQQSLDQGLQFLIQYYNGEERAKGNILERFSAQQFPDLHSELNLSSLELGDSALYFCASSVGQGGTNEKLFFGSGTQLSVL.

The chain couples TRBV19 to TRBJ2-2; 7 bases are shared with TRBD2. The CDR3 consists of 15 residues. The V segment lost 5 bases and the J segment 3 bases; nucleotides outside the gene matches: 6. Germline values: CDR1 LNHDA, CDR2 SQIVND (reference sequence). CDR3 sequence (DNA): TGTGCCAGTAGTGAGTGGGAGGGCTACACCGGGGAGCTGTTTTTT. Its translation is CASSEWEGYTGELFF.

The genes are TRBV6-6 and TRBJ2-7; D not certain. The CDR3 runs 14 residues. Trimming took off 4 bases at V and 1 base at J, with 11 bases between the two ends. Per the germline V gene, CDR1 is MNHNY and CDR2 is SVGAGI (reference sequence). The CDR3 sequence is CASSWATRSYEQYF. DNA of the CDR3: TGTGCCAGCAGTTGGGCTACGCGTTCCTACGAGCAGTACTTC.

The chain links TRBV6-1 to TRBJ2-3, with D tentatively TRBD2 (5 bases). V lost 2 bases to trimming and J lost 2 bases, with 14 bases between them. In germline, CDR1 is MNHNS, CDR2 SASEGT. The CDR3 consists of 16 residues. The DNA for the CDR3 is TGTGCCAGCAGTGAATGGCGGCTAGCAGACACAGATACGCAGTATTTT. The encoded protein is CASSEWRLADTDTQYF.

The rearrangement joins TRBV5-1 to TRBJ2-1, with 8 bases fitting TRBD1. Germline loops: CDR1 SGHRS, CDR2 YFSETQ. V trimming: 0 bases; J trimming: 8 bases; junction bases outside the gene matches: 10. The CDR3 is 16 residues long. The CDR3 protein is CASSLATRQGTDEQFF. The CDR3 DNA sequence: TGCGCCAGCAGCTTGGCCACGAGACAGGGGACAGATGAGCAGTTCTTC.

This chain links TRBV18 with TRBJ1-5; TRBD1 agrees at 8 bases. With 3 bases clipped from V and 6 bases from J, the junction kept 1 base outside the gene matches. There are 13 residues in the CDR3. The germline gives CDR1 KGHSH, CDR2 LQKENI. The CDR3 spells CASSPTGGQPQHF. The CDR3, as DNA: TGTGCCAGCTCACCCACAGGGGGTCAGCCCCAGCATTTT.

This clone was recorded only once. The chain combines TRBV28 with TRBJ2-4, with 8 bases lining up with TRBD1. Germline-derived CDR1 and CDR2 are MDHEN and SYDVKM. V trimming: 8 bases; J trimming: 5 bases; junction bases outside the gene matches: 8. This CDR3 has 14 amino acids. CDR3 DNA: TGTGCCAGCCTGGGACAGGCAATCGAAAACATTCAGTACTTC. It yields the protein CASLGQAIENIQYF.

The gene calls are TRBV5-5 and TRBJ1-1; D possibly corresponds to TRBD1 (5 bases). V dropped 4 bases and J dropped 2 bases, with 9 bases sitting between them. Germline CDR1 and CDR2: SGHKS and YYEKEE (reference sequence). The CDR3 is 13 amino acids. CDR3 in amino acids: CASSGGTNTEAFF. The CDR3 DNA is TGTGCCAGCAGCGGAGGGACTAACACTGAAGCTTTCTTT.

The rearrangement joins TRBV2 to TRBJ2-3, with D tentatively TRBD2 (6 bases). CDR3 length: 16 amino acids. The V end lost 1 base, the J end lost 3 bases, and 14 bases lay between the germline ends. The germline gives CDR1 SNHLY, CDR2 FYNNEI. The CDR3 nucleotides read TGTGCCAGCAGTGAAGTTGTAGGGAGGCGAACAGATACGCAGTATTTT. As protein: CASSEVVGRRTDTQYF.

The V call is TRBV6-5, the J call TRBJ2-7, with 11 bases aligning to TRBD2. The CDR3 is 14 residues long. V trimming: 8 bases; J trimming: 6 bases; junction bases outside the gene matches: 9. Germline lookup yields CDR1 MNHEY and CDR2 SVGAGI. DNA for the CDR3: TGTGCCAGCGGACCCGGGACTAGCGGCTCCGAGCAGTACTTC. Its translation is CASGPGTSGSEQYF.

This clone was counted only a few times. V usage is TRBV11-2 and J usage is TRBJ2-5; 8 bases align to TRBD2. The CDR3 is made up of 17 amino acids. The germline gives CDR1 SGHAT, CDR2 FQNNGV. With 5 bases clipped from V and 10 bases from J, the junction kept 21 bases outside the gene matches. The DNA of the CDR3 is TGTGCCAGCAGCGGTCGTGGAACGGGAGGGCCCCCAGGGGACCAGTACTTC. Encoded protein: CASSGRGTGGPPGDQYF.

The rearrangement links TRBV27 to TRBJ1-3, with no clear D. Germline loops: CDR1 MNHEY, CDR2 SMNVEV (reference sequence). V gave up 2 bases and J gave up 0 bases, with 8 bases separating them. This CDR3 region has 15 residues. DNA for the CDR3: TGTGCCAGCAGTTTAAGGCGGAACTCTGGAAACACCATATATTTT. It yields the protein CASSLRRNSGNTIYF.

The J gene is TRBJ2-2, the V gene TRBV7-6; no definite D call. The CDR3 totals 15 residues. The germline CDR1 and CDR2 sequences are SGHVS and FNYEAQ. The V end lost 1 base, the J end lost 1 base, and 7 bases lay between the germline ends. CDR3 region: CASSLGSGNTGELFF. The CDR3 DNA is TGTGCCAGCAGCTTAGGTTCCGGGAACACCGGGGAGCTGTTTTTT.

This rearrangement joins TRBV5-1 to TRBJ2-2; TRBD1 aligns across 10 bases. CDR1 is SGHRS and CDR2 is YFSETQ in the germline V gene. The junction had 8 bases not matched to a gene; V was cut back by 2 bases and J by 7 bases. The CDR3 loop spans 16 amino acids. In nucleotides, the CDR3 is TGCGCCAGCAGCTTAAGCGGACAGGGGGTTGTCGGGGAGCTGTTTTTT. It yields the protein CASSLSGQGVVGELFF.

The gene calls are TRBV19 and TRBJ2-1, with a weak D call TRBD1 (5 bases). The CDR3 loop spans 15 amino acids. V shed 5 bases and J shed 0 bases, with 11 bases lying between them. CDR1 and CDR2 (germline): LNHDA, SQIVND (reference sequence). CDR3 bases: TGTGCCAGTAGTGGGGCGATGAGCTCCTACAATGAGCAGTTCTTC. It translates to CASSGAMSSYNEQFF.

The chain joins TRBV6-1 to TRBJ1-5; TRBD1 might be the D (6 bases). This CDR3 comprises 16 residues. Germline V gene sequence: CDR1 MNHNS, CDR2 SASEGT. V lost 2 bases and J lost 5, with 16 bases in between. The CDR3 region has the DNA TGTGCCAGCAGTGAATGGGCAGGGGTTGGCCATCAGCCCCAGCATTTT. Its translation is CASSEWAGVGHQPQHF.

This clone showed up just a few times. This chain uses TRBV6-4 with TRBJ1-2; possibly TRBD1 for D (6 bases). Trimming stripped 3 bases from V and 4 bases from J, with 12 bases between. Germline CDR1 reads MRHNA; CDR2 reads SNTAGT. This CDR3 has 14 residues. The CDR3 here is CASSDEGVGYGYTF. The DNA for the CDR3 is TGTGCCAGCAGTGATGAGGGGGTAGGCTATGGCTACACCTTC.

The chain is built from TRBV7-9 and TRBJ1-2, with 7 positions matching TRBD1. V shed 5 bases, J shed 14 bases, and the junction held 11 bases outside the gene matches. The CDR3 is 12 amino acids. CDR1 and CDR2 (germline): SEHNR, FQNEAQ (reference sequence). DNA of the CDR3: TGTGCCAGCAGCATCGTAGGGGGCGCCGGTACCTTC. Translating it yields CASSIVGGAGTF.